The next 31 T cell receptor beta chains were all read from a single sample in a study of T cell clonality in common variable immunodeficiency. Repertoires were generated with immunoSEQ multiplex PCR, while TCRdb's copy carries only in-frame clones and drops some. Altogether 35,000 to 50,000 clones were found in the sample, and no singletons occur. Source material: peripheral blood mononuclear cells. Receptor source: a person between 18 and 70 years old in good health.

This clone was observed a handful of times. This clone may be a read error of a much larger clone one base away. This same CDR3 is encoded by further DNA sequences in the sample. The CDR3 region is CASSYTRLGEAFF. The CDR3 DNA, read in part, is TGCGCCAGCAGTTACACAAGACTAGGTGAA. The chain links TRBV6-2 or TRBV6-3 to TRBJ1-1; D gene unclear. The sequence runs out 3 residues before the end of the CDR3; the remainder is reconstructed from the germline J gene. The CDR3 sequence is 13 residues long. Germline values: CDR1 MNHEY, CDR2 SVGEGT.

Ten or more counts support this clone. The DNA ends 3 residues before the CDR3 does, and the rest of the CDR3 is filled in from the germline J gene. The chain recombines TRBV2 with TRBJ2-1; D ambiguous. The CDR3 is 12 amino acids. Germline values: CDR1 SNHLY, CDR2 FYNNEI. The V gene lost 1 base and the J gene lost 7 bases, with 5 bases spanning the gap. The CDR3 sequence is CASSEVSNEQFF. The part of the CDR3 DNA that was read is TGTGCCAGCAGTGAAGTCTCGAATGAG.

This clone was observed at least ten times. The observed sequence ends 3 residues before the CDR3 terminus, with the missing tail filled in from the germline J gene. J is TRBJ2-7 and V is TRBV5-4; D is unclear. CDR3 length: 15 residues. Germline V gives CDR1 SGHNT, CDR2 YYREEE (reference sequence). Trimming took off 3 bases at V and 0 bases at J, with 13 bases between the two ends. The DNA read from the CDR3 is TGTGCCAGCAGCTCCGAGAGACTTAGCTCCTACGAG. Residues: CASSSERLSSYE. Given in full, the CDR3 is CASSSERLSSYEQYF.

This clone was seen at least ten times. One end of the junction varies from germline; a read error may be responsible. The read is 3 residues too short to cover the CDR3 end, so that end is filled in from the germline J gene. V and J are TRBV5-1 and TRBJ1-1; D is unclear. The CDR3 consists of 11 residues. Germline V gene sequence: CDR1 SGHRS, CDR2 YFSETQ. CDR3 bases read: TGCGCCAGCAGTCGAGACACCGAA. It translates to CASSRDTE. The entire CDR3 reads CASSRDTEAFF. The entire variable domain, with the rest obtained from reference TRBV5-1 and TRBJ1-1, is as follows: KAGVTQTPRYLIKTRGQQVTLSCSPISGHRSVSWYQQTPGQGLQFLFEYFSETQRNKGNFPGRFSGRQFSNSRSEMNVSTLELGDSALYLCASSRDTEAFFGQGTRLTVV.

This clone showed up many times. The read falls 3 residues short of the CDR3 end, and the missing part is taken from the germline J gene. The chain joins TRBV7-2 to TRBJ2-7; TRBD2 matches at 10 bases. The CDR3 length is 15 residues. CDR1 is SGHTA, CDR2 FQGNSA, per germline. V trimming: 3 bases; J trimming: 3 bases; junction bases outside the gene matches: 5. The sequenced CDR3 bases are TGTGCCAGCAGCTTTCTAGCGGGAGAAGGCTACGAG. Its translation: CASSFLAGEGYE. The full-length CDR3 reads as CASSFLAGEGYEQYF.

This clone was recorded a few times. The read terminates 3 residues ahead of where the CDR3 ends, so the germline J gene completes it. The chain is built from TRBV5-1 and TRBJ2-7; 7 nucleotides line up with TRBD1. The CDR3 is 14 amino acids. V lost 4 bases and J lost 2; bases outside the gene matches: 6. Germline CDR1 reads SGHRS; CDR2 reads YFSETQ. The CDR3 spells CASSADRAPYEQYF. The DNA read from the CDR3 is TGCGCCAGCAGCGCTGACAGGGCCCCCTACGAG.

This clone was seen ten or more times. With the read ending 3 residues before the CDR3 end, the germline J gene is used to fill in that end. The genes are TRBV19 and TRBJ1-1; 9 nucleotides line up with TRBD1. This CDR3 contains 16 residues. Germline CDR1 LNHDA, CDR2 SQIVND (reference sequence). V lost 3 bases, J lost 4 bases, and 9 bases stayed unmatched. The CDR3 bases that were read are TGTGCCAGTAGTATGGGGGGGACAGGGACCCGCACTGAA. Translation gives CASSMGGTGTRTE. The entire CDR3 reads CASSMGGTGTRTEAFF.

This clone showed up many times. The missing CDR3 end, 3 residues past where the read stops, is filled in from the germline J gene. The chain recombines TRBV11-2 with TRBJ1-2, with 7 nucleotides matching TRBD1. Trimming took 0 bases from V and 5 from J; bases not matched to a gene: 6. Germline-derived CDR1 and CDR2 are SGHAT and FQNNGV. CDR3 size: 15 residues. The sequenced part of the CDR3 DNA is TGTGCCAGCAGCTTAGATTGGGACAGCCTTTATGGC. Translation gives CASSLDWDSLYG. The CDR3, in full, reads CASSLDWDSLYGYTF.

This clone was detected ten times or more. The sequenced fragment ends 3 residues before the CDR3 boundary, so the rest is inferred from the germline J gene. The V gene is TRBV12-3 or TRBV12-4, the J gene TRBJ1-1; tentatively, D is TRBD1 (5 bases). The length of the CDR3 is 15 residues. Trimming shortened V by 6 bases and J by 0 bases, and 14 bases separated the two germline ends. The sequenced CDR3 bases are TGTGCCAGCAGACCTACAGGTCCCCTGAACACTGAA. This gives the protein CASRPTGPLNTE. Given in full, the CDR3 is CASRPTGPLNTEAFF.

This clone was counted at least ten times. The read is 3 residues too short to cover the CDR3 end, so that end is filled in from the germline J gene. This rearrangement joins TRBV7-8 to TRBJ2-5; D is unresolved. Trimming took 7 bases from V and 0 from J, leaving 3 bases between them. The CDR3 covers 11 residues. Germline loops: CDR1 SGHVS, CDR2 FQNEAQ. CDR3 bases read: TGTGCCAGCACGGACCAAGAGACC. It is translated as CASTDQET. The whole CDR3 protein is CASTDQETQYF.

This clone was recorded many times. The CDR3: CASRDLARETQYF. The part of the CDR3 DNA that was read is TGTGCCAGTAGAGACCTAGCTCGGGAGACC. The V gene is TRBV19, the J gene TRBJ2-5; D is possibly TRBD2 (5 bases). The observed sequence ends 3 residues before the CDR3 terminus, with the missing tail filled in from the germline J gene. V shed 6 bases and J shed 5 bases, with 13 bases lying between them. Germline V CDR1 and CDR2: LNHDA, SQIVND (reference sequence). The CDR3 runs 13 residues.

This clone came up many times. The CDR3 sequence: CAWRIPGPRNTEAFF. Incomplete CDR3 DNA: TGTGCCTGGAGGATTCCGGGTCCACGAAACACTGAA. This sequence joins TRBV30 and TRBJ1-1; D remains ambiguous. The read halts 3 residues ahead of the CDR3 end, with the missing end drawn from the germline J gene. The V gene lost 3 bases and the J gene lost 2 bases, with 16 bases spanning the gap. Germline V gives CDR1 GTSNPN, CDR2 SVGIG (reference sequence). The CDR3 is made up of 15 amino acids.

This clone was seen repeatedly, ten times or more. The missing CDR3 end, 3 residues past where the read stops, is filled in from the germline J gene. V and J are TRBV28 and TRBJ2-3; 9 bases align to TRBD1. Per germline, CDR1 MDHEN and CDR2 SYDVKM. This CDR3 has 17 amino acids. With 3 bases clipped from V and 5 bases from J, the junction kept 12 bases outside the gene matches. The DNA read from the CDR3 is TGTGCCAGCAGTTTCTACGCGGGACAGGGAGAGAAAGATACG. It encodes CASSFYAGQGEKDT. The complete CDR3 protein is CASSFYAGQGEKDTQYF.

This clone came up many times. The CDR3 reads CSVEVAAVEQYF. The CDR3 DNA, read in part, is TGCAGCGTTGAAGTAGCCGCAGTCGAG. This rearrangement joins TRBV29-1 to TRBJ2-7; D not certain. Read coverage stops 3 residues before the CDR3 terminus; the germline J gene supplies the remainder. The length of the CDR3 is 12 residues. The germline V gene has CDR1 SQVTM and CDR2 ANQGSEA. V gave up 1 base and J gave up 6 bases, with 10 bases separating them.

Many counts were recorded for this clone. The CDR3 end lies 3 residues beyond the end of the read and is filled in from the germline J gene. The chain joins TRBV10-3 to TRBJ2-1, with 11 bases identical to TRBD2. The CDR3 length is 14 residues. V lost 6 bases and J lost 7; bases outside the gene matches: 5. Germline-derived CDR1 and CDR2 are ENHRY and SYGVKD. CDR3 DNA (partial): TGTGCCATCAGGACTAGCGGGGCGGGGAATGAG. Translated, it gives CAIRTSGAGNE. The full CDR3 sequence reads CAIRTSGAGNEQFF.

In its sample, this clone was seen many times. The CDR3 end lies 3 residues beyond the end of the read and is filled in from the germline J gene. V and J are TRBV7-9 and TRBJ2-7; D ambiguous. V lost 6 bases and J lost 5, with 17 bases in between. This CDR3 is 14 amino acids long. Per the germline V gene, CDR1 is SEHNR and CDR2 is FQNEAQ (reference sequence). The CDR3 DNA, read in part, is TGTGCCAGCAGTCCAATTTTCAGGTCCCACGAG. Translation gives CASSPIFRSHE. The CDR3 in its entirety is CASSPIFRSHEQYF.

This clone was counted at least ten times. The sequenced fragment ends 3 residues before the CDR3 boundary, so the rest is inferred from the germline J gene. This chain connects TRBV5-1 to TRBJ2-6; D might be TRBD1 (6 bases). Trimming removed 1 base from V and 6 bases from J, with 11 bases in between. The CDR3 length is 15 residues. The germline gives CDR1 SGHRS, CDR2 YFSETQ. The CDR3 sequence: CASSLMGAEANVLTF. CDR3 DNA, as far as it was read: TGCGCCAGCAGCTTGATGGGGGCGGAGGCCAACGTC.

This clone has a count of ten or more. The read ends 3 residues shy of where the CDR3 ends; the end is completed using the germline J gene. The V gene is TRBV10-3, the J gene TRBJ2-7; TRBD2 matches 11 bases. Germline loops: CDR1 ENHRY, CDR2 SYGVKD. The CDR3 is made up of 12 amino acids. After removal of 10 bases from V and 6 bases from J, the junction contained 5 bases not matched to a gene. CDR3 bases read: TGTGCCACTGGGACTAGCGGCGGCGAG. Its protein product is CATGTSGGE. The CDR3 reads in full as CATGTSGGEQYF.

This clone showed up just a few times. The read terminates 3 residues ahead of where the CDR3 ends, so the germline J gene completes it. The rearrangement uses TRBV2 and TRBJ2-2; D remains ambiguous. CDR3 length equals 12 residues. The germline V gene has CDR1 SNHLY and CDR2 FYNNEI. The DNA read from the CDR3 is TGTGCCAGCAGTGCAACTAATGAAAAG. Its translation: CASSATNEK. The whole CDR3 sequence reads CASSATNEKLFF.

The table lists this clone with many counts. One junction end disagrees with the germline gene, perhaps due to a read error. The CDR3 extends 3 residues past the end of the read, so its final part is completed from the germline J gene. V gene TRBV4-2 combines with J gene TRBJ2-7, with a weak D call TRBD2 (6 bases). The CDR3 runs to 16 residues. Germline V gene data show CDR1 as LGHNA and CDR2 as YNFKEQ. The CDR3 bases that were read are TGCGCCAGCAGCCCTTTAGGTGCCGGGGGAACCTACGAG. The encoded protein is CASSPLGAGGTYE. The full-length CDR3 reads as CASSPLGAGGTYEQYF.

This clone was detected many times. The DNA ends 3 residues before the CDR3 does, and the rest of the CDR3 is filled in from the germline J gene. The genes are TRBV29-1 and TRBJ1-2; D is perhaps TRBD1 (6 bases). The CDR3 extends over 13 amino acids. Trimming shortened V by 3 bases and J by 2 bases, and 10 bases separated the two germline ends. In germline, CDR1 is SQVTM, CDR2 ANQGSEA. CDR3: CSVERTVNYGYTF. CDR3 bases read: TGCAGCGTTGAGAGGACAGTGAACTATGGC.

This clone was counted at least ten times. One junction end disagrees with the germline gene, perhaps due to a read error. The CDR3 end falls 3 residues outside the read, so it is completed with the germline J gene. This chain uses TRBV4-2 with TRBJ1-1; TRBD1 matches 7 bases. The germline gives CDR1 LGHNA, CDR2 YNFKEQ. This CDR3 is 13 amino acids long. The CDR3 sequence is CASSNRGGTEAFF. CDR3 bases read: TGCGCCAGCAGTAACAGGGGAGGGACTGAA.

This clone was recorded at least ten times. From the germline J gene comes the end of the CDR3, since the read stops 3 residues before it. V is TRBV30 and J is TRBJ1-5; 7 bases fit TRBD1. Trimming took 7 bases from V and 2 from J; bases not matched to a gene: 5. Germline CDR1 reads GTSNPN; CDR2 reads SVGIG (reference sequence). This CDR3 has 13 residues. CDR3 sequence reads: CALGGQGNQPQHF. The CDR3 DNA, read in part, is TGTGCCTTGGGTGGACAGGGCAATCAGCCC.

This clone was seen repeatedly, ten times or more. Coverage ceases 3 residues before the CDR3 finishes, and the germline J gene fills in the end. The rearrangement joins TRBV19 to TRBJ1-6, with D perhaps matching TRBD1 (5 bases). This CDR3 is built from 15 residues. CDR1 and CDR2 from the germline V gene are LNHDA and SQIVND (reference sequence). Incomplete CDR3 DNA: TGTGCCAGTAGTATGGGCATGCAGGGTGTGGTGCCC. It encodes CASSMGMQGVVP. The complete CDR3 protein is CASSMGMQGVVPLHF.

This clone was counted at least ten times. The missing CDR3 end, 3 residues past where the read stops, is filled in from the germline J gene. V usage is TRBV14 and J usage is TRBJ1-2; 11 bases are a match to TRBD1. This CDR3 is built from 16 residues. Germline loops: CDR1 SGHDN, CDR2 FVKESK. The V gene end was trimmed by 1 base and the J gene end by 3 bases; junction bases not matched to a gene: 4. The CDR3 DNA, read in part, is TGTGCCAGCAGCCAAGGGGGACAGGGGGAGGACTATGGC. Translation: CASSQGGQGEDYG. The CDR3 reads in full as CASSQGGQGEDYGYTF.

Concerning this clone: The CDR3 extends 3 residues past the end of the read, so its final part is completed from the germline J gene. J is TRBJ1-2 and V is TRBV6-2 or TRBV6-3; D perhaps matches TRBD1 (6 bases). The germline V gene has CDR1 MNHEY and CDR2 SVGEGT. CDR3 length: 15 amino acids. The sequenced part of the CDR3 DNA is TGTGCCAGCAGTACCTGGACTAGCGGGGGGGCTTTT. It is translated as CASSTWTSGGAF. The entire CDR3 protein reads CASSTWTSGGAFYTF.

This clone was seen many times. The junction departs from germline at one end; a sequencing error may be responsible. The missing CDR3 end, 3 residues past where the read stops, is filled in from the germline J gene. The rearrangement joins TRBV4-2 to TRBJ2-7, with D perhaps TRBD1 (5 bases). CDR1 and CDR2 from the germline V gene are LGHNA and YNFKEQ. The CDR3 has 16 residues. CDR3 bases read: TGCGCCAGCAGCCAAGACACCGCAGGGAACACCTACGAG. Translating gives CASSQDTAGNTYE. The complete CDR3 reads CASSQDTAGNTYEQYF.

This clone has a handful of counts. The read ends 3 residues early relative to the CDR3; the germline J gene fills the gap. The V call is TRBV20-1, the J call TRBJ1-5, with D tentatively TRBD1 (5 bases). Trimming shortened V by 5 bases and J by 8 bases, and 10 bases separated the two germline ends. The CDR3 is made up of 11 amino acids. CDR1 is DFQATT, CDR2 SNEGSKA, per germline (reference sequence). The sequenced CDR3 bases are TGCAGTGCTTCAGGAGGGGAGCCC. This translates into CSASGGEP. In full, the CDR3 is CSASGGEPQHF.

This clone was detected many times. CDR3 DNA, as far as it was read: TGTGCCAGTAGTATCGGACAGGGGAAACAGCCC. Its protein product is CASSIGQGKQP. The whole CDR3 sequence reads CASSIGQGKQPQHF. The V call is TRBV19, the J call TRBJ1-5, with TRBD1 identical over 9 bases. The read falls 3 residues short of the CDR3 end, and the missing part is taken from the germline J gene. Germline V CDR1 and CDR2: LNHDA, SQIVND (reference sequence). V lost 3 bases, J lost 7 bases, and 4 bases stayed unmatched. The CDR3 is 14 amino acids.

This clone showed up many times. The CDR3 end is not reached by the read, which stops 3 residues before it; the germline J gene fills it in. The chain joins TRBV30 to TRBJ2-6, with a possible D match to TRBD2 (6 bases). This CDR3 has 15 amino acids. CDR1 and CDR2 (germline): GTSNPN, SVGIG (reference sequence). Between the trimmed V and J ends, which lost 5 bases and 0 bases, there was a span of 11 bases. CDR3 DNA, as far as it was read: TGTGCCTGGGCGTCCGGGGGCTCTGGGGCCAACGTC. It encodes CAWASGGSGANV. The full CDR3 is CAWASGGSGANVLTF.

As for this clone: Sequencing ends 3 residues short of the CDR3 end; the germline J gene provides the rest. The chain combines TRBV18 with TRBJ1-2, with 8 bases lining up with TRBD1. Looked up from germline, CDR1 is KGHSH and CDR2 is LQKENI. The CDR3 covers 15 residues. The CDR3 DNA, read in part, is TGTGCCAGCTCAACCCGGACAGGGAGCTCCTACGAC. Its protein is CASSTRTGSSYD. The complete CDR3 protein is CASSTRTGSSYDYTF.